These 12 T cell receptor beta chains came from one sample sequenced in a study of blood T cell repertoires in COVID-19. Produced via immunoSEQ multiplex PCR; TCRdb's table is partial and in-frame only. The sample has 200,000 to 300,000 clones, approximately 78% seen once; the top ten hold roughly an eighth. Input material: peripheral blood. These receptors all come from an older woman with active or convalescent COVID-19.

This clone was observed a handful of times. This chain uses TRBV30 with TRBJ1-2; 7 nucleotides match TRBD1. This CDR3 spans 13 amino acids. V trimming: 1 base; J trimming: 5 bases; junction bases outside the gene matches: 4. Per the germline V gene, CDR1 is GTSNPN and CDR2 is SVGIG (reference sequence). The DNA of the CDR3 is TGTGCCTGGAGTGAGCAGGGGGTTTATGGCTACACCTTC. Its translation: CAWSEQGVYGYTF.

The V and J genes are TRBV7-9 and TRBJ1-4, with a tentative D call TRBD1 (5 bases). Germline V gene sequence: CDR1 SEHNR, CDR2 FQNEAQ (reference sequence). This CDR3 is built from 14 residues. Deletions cut 2 bases from V and 6 bases from J, with 10 bases between. The DNA for the CDR3 is TGTGCCAGCAGCTTATCTGTAGGGGATGAAAAACTGTTTTTT. Protein product: CASSLSVGDEKLFF. The entire variable domain, with the rest obtained from reference TRBV7-9 and TRBJ1-4, is as follows: DTGVSQNPRHKITKRGQNVTFRCDPISEHNRLYWYRQTLGQGPEFLTYFQNEAQLEKSRLLSDRFSAERPKGSFSTLEIQRTEQGDSAMYLCASSLSVGDEKLFFGSGTQLSVL.

V and J are TRBV15 and TRBJ1-2; 10 positions agree with TRBD1. CDR3 size: 15 residues. Looked up from germline, CDR1 is LNHNV and CDR2 is YYDKDF (reference sequence). J gave up 5 bases and V 1 base, and 4 bases lay outside the gene matches. CDR3 residues: CATSRARTGGYGYTF. The CDR3 bases are TGTGCCACCAGCAGAGCCCGGACAGGGGGGTATGGCTACACCTTC.

The gene calls are TRBV4-1 and TRBJ2-3, with D maybe TRBD2 (6 bases). Trimming removed 2 bases from V and 6 bases from J, with 12 bases in between. Germline V CDR1 and CDR2: MGHRA, YSYEKL. This CDR3 has 14 residues. CDR3 bases: TGCGCCAGCAGCCAATCCGGGACTGTGGATACGCAGTATTTT. Residues: CASSQSGTVDTQYF.

This chain links TRBV5-1 with TRBJ1-1, with 8 bases aligning to TRBD1. Germline lookup yields CDR1 SGHRS and CDR2 YFSETQ. The CDR3 has 14 residues. Losses at the gene ends were 4 bases for V and 4 bases for J; bases not matched to a gene: 6. In DNA form, the CDR3 reads TGCGCCAGCAGCCGGACAGGGCGGGGCACTGAAGCTTTCTTT. Translating gives CASSRTGRGTEAFF.

This rearrangement joins TRBV7-9 to TRBJ1-2, with D maybe TRBD1 (6 bases). Germline values: CDR1 SEHNR, CDR2 FQNEAQ (reference sequence). This CDR3 comprises 14 residues. V lost 5 bases and J 3 bases, leaving 13 bases between the germline ends. The CDR3 sequence: CASSPPDRYYGYTF. CDR3 coding DNA: TGTGCCAGCAGCCCTCCCGACAGGTACTATGGCTACACCTTC.

V gene TRBV30 combines with J gene TRBJ2-3, with D possibly being TRBD2 (7 bases). CDR1 GTSNPN and CDR2 SVGIG come from the germline V gene (reference sequence). The CDR3 totals 15 residues. Trimming removed 1 base from V and 4 bases from J, with 15 bases in between. As DNA, the CDR3 is TGTGCCTGGAGTGGGTATAAGGGGGGGGCAGATACGCAGTATTTT. It yields the protein CAWSGYKGGADTQYF.

This chain joins TRBV9 and TRBJ2-5, with 7 bases matching TRBD2. The germline CDR1 and CDR2 sequences are SGDLS and YYNGEE. This CDR3 comprises 16 residues. J was trimmed by 1 base and V by 0 bases; bases with no gene match: 6. In nucleotides, the CDR3 is TGTGCCAGCAGCGTAGGAGGGCGGGGGAGCCAAGAGACCCAGTACTTC. Its translation is CASSVGGRGSQETQYF.

The V gene is TRBV5-6, the J gene TRBJ2-5, with TRBD1 identical over 7 bases. Germline loops: CDR1 SGHDT, CDR2 YYEEEE. The CDR3 is made up of 15 amino acids. The V and J ends lost 4 bases and 5 bases, in that order; junction bases with no gene match: 11. The CDR3 sequence: CASSPGTAPWETQYF. The CDR3 DNA reads as TGTGCCAGCAGCCCCGGGACAGCTCCTTGGGAGACCCAGTACTTC. Based on the CDR3 plus reference TRBV5-6 and TRBJ2-5, the full variable domain is DAGVTQSPTHLIKTRGQQVTLRCSPKSGHDTVSWYQQALGQGPQFIFQYYEEEERQRGNFPDRFSGHQFPNYSSELNVNALLLGDSALYLCASSPGTAPWETQYFGPGTRLLVL.

The gene calls are TRBV7-3 and TRBJ2-1; D ambiguous. The germline V gene has CDR1 SGHTA and CDR2 FQGTGA. Trimming left V 6 bases short and J 3 bases short, with 15 bases between. The CDR3 length is 15 residues. For the CDR3, the DNA is TGTGCCAGCAGTTTCGACTCATCTTTCTACAATGAGCAGTTCTTC. Translating it yields CASSFDSSFYNEQFF. The full variable domain, its missing parts supplied by reference TRBV7-3 and TRBJ2-1, is GAGVSQTPSNKVTEKGKYVELRCDPISGHTALYWYRQSLGQGPEFLIYFQGTGAADDSGLPNDRFFAVRPEGSVSTLKIQRTERGDSAVYLCASSFDSSFYNEQFFGPGTRLTVL.

This sequence joins TRBV5-3 and TRBJ1-5; 9 bases are shared with TRBD1. TRBV5-3 is assigned to the ORF class and has an uncertain function. The V gene end was trimmed by 2 bases and the J gene end by 2 bases; junction bases not matched to a gene: 2. This CDR3 spans 15 amino acids. CDR3 loop: CARSFRTGGNQPQHF. Written as DNA, the CDR3 is TGTGCCAGAAGCTTCCGGACAGGGGGCAATCAGCCCCAGCATTTT.

The rearrangement links TRBV7-2 to TRBJ2-3, with 8 bases identical to TRBD2. Germline CDR1 and CDR2: SGHTA and FQGNSA. CDR3 length: 15 residues. V shed 6 bases, J shed 2 bases, and the junction held 7 bases outside the gene matches. This CDR3 is CASRPTSGLTDTQYF. CDR3 nucleotide sequence: TGTGCCAGCAGGCCTACTAGCGGCCTCACAGATACGCAGTATTTT.